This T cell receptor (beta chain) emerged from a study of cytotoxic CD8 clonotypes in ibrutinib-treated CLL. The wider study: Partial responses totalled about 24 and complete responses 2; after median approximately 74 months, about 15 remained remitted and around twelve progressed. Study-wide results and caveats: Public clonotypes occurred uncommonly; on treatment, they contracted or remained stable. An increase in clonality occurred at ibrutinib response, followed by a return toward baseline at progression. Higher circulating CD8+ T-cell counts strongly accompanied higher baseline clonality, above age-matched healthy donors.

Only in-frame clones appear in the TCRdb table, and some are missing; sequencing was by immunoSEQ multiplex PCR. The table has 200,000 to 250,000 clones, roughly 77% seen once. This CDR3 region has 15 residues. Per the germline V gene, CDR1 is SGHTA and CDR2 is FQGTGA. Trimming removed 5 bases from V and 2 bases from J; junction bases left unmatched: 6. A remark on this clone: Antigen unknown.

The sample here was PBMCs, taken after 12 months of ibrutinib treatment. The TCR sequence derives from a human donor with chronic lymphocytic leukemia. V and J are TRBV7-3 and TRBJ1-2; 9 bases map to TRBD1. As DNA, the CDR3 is TGTGCCAGCAGCATTACAGGGGGCGAAAACTATGGCTACACCTTC. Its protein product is CASSITGGENYGYTF.